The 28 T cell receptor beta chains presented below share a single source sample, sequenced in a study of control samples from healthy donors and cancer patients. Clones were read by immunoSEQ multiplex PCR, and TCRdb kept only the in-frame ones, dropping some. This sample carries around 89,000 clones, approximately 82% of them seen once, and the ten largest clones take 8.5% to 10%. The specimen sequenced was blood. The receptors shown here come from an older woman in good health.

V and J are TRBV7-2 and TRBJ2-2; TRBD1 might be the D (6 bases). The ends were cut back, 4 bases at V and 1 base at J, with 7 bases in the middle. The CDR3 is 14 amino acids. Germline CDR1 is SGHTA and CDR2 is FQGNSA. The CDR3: CASSSGQNTGELFF. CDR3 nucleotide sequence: TGTGCCAGCAGCTCGGGACAGAACACCGGGGAGCTGTTTTTT.

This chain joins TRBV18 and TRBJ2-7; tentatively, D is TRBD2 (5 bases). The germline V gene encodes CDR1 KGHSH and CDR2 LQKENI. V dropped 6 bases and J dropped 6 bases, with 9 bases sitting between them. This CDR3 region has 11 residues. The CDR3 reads CASSPGGEQYF. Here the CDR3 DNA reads TGTGCCAGCTCCCCCGGAGGCGAGCAGTACTTC.

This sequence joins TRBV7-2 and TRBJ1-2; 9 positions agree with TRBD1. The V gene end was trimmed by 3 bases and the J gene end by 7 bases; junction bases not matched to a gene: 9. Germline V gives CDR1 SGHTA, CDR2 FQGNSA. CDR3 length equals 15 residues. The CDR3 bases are TGTGCCAGCAGCTTTACAGGGGGCGAAAGGGCTGGCTACACCTTC. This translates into CASSFTGGERAGYTF.

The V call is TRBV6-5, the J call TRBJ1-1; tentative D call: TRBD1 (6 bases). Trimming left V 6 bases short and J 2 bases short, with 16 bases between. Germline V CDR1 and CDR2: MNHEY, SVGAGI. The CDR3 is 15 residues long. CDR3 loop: CASSHGGGVNTEAFF. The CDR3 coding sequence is TGTGCCAGCAGCCACGGTGGGGGCGTTAACACTGAAGCTTTCTTT.

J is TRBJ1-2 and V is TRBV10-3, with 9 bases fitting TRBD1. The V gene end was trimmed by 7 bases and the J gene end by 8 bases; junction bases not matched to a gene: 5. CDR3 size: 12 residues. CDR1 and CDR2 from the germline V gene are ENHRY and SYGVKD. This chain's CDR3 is CAIKRQGEGYTF. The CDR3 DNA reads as TGTGCCATCAAAAGACAGGGGGAGGGCTACACCTTC.

For the CDR3, the DNA is TGTGCCAGCAGTTCATCGGGGAATGAGCAGTTCTTC. Translation: CASSSSGNEQFF. The rearrangement joins TRBV6-5 to TRBJ2-1; possible D gene TRBD2, 5 bases. Germline V CDR1 and CDR2: MNHEY, SVGAGI. Deletions cut 4 bases from V and 7 bases from J, with 8 bases between. The CDR3 length is 12 residues.

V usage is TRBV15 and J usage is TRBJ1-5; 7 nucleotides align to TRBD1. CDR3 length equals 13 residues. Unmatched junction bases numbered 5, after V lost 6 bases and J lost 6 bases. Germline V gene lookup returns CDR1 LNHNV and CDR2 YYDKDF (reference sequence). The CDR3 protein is CATSIGGGQPQHF. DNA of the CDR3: TGTGCCACCAGTATAGGGGGCGGTCAGCCCCAGCATTTT.

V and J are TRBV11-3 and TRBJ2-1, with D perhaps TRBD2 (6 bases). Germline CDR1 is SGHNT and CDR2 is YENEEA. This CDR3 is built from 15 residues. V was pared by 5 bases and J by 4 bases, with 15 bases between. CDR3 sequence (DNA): TGTGCCAGCAGCGCGTCCCTAGCGAGGTACAATGAGCAGTTCTTC. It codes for CASSASLARYNEQFF.

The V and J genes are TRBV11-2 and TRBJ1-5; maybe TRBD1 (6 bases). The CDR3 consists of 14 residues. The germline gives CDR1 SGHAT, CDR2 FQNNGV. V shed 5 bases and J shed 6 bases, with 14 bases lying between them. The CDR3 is CASSQQGAGQPQHF. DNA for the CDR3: TGTGCCAGCAGCCAACAGGGCGCCGGTCAGCCCCAGCATTTT.

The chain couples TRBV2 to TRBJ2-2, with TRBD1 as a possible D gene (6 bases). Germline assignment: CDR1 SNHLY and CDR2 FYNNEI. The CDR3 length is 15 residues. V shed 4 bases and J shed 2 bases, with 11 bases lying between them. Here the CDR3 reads CASSARDKNTGELFF. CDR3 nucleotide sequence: TGTGCCAGCAGTGCGAGGGACAAAAACACCGGGGAGCTGTTTTTT.

The CDR3 here is CASSVWVLAGERLGDTQYF. CDR3 in DNA: TGTGCCAGCAGTGTTTGGGTACTAGCGGGAGAGAGGCTCGGAGATACGCAGTATTTT. The J gene is TRBJ2-3, the V gene TRBV2; TRBD2 agrees at 11 bases. CDR3 length: 19 amino acids. Looked up from germline, CDR1 is SNHLY and CDR2 is FYNNEI. Trimming removed 4 bases from V and 5 bases from J; junction bases left unmatched: 17. The complete variable domain, with remaining parts taken from reference TRBV2 and TRBJ2-3, reads EPEVTQTPSHQVTQMGQEVILRCVPISNHLYFYWYRQILGQKVEFLVSFYNNEISEKSEIFDDQFSVERPDGSNFTLKIRSTKLEDSAMYFCASSVWVLAGERLGDTQYFGPGTRLTVL.

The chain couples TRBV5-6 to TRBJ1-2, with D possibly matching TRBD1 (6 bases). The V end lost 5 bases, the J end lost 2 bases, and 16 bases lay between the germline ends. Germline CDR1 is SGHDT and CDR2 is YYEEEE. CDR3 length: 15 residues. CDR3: CASRVGGARNYGYTF. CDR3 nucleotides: TGTGCCAGCAGGGTTGGGGGGGCGCGAAACTATGGCTACACCTTC.

CDR3 sequence reads: CASSSGTGANNEQFF. Written as DNA, the CDR3 is TGTGCCAGCAGCTCCGGGACAGGGGCAAACAATGAGCAGTTCTTC. The chain joins TRBV7-6 to TRBJ2-1; 10 bases map to TRBD1. V shed 4 bases, J shed 5 bases, and the junction held 5 bases outside the gene matches. Per the germline V gene, CDR1 is SGHVS and CDR2 is FNYEAQ. The CDR3 is 15 residues long.

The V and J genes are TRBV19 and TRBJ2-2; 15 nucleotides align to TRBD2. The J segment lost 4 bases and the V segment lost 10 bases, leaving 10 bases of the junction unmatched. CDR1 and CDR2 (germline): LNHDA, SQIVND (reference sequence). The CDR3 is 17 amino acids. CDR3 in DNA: TGTGCCACCAAGGGACTAGCGGGAGGAACGGTCACCGGGGAGCTGTTTTTT. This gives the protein CATKGLAGGTVTGELFF.

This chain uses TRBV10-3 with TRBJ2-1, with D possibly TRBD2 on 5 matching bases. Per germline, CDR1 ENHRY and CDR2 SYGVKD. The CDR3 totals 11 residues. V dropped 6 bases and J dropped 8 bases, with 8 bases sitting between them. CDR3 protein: CAIRRADEQFF. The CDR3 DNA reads TGTGCCATCAGGAGAGCGGATGAGCAGTTCTTC.

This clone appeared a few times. The CDR3 reads CASSSAGTASNQPQHF. The CDR3 bases are TGTGCCAGCAGTTCCGCCGGGACGGCTAGCAATCAGCCCCAGCATTTT. The V and J genes are TRBV6-5 and TRBJ1-5, with D possibly TRBD1 on 5 matching bases. This CDR3 contains 16 residues. V was clipped by 4 bases and J by 0 bases, with 13 bases between them. Germline lookup yields CDR1 MNHEY and CDR2 SVGAGI.

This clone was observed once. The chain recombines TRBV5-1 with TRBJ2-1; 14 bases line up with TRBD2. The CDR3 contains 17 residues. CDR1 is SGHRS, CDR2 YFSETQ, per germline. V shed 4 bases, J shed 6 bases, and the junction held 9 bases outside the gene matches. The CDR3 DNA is TGCGCCAGCAGCGAAGGACTAGCGGGAGGAATTTTCAATGAGCAGTTCTTC. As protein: CASSEGLAGGIFNEQFF.

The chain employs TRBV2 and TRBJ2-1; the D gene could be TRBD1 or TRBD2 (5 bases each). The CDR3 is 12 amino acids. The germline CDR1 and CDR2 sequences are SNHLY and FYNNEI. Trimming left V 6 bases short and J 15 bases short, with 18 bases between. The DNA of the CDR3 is TGTGCCAGCAGCGTGATGGGGGTAGAGGGGTTCTTC. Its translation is CASSVMGVEGFF.

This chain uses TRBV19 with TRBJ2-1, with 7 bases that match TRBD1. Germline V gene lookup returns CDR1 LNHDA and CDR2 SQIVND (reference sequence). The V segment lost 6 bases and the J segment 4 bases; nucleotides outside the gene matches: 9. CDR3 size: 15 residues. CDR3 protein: CASRVEGQAYNEQFF. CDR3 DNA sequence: TGTGCCAGTAGGGTGGAAGGACAGGCATACAATGAGCAGTTCTTC.

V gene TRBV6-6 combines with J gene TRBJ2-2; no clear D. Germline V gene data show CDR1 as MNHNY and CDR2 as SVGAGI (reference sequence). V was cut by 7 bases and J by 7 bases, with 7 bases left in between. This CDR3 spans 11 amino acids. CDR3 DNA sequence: TGTGCCAGCAACCTTATCGGGGAGCTGTTTTTT. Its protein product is CASNLIGELFF.

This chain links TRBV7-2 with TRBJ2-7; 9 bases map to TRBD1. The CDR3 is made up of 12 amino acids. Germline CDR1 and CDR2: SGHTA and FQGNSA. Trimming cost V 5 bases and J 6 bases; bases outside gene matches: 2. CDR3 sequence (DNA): TGTGCCAGCAGCGTGACAGGGGGCGAGCAGTACTTC. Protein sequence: CASSVTGGEQYF.

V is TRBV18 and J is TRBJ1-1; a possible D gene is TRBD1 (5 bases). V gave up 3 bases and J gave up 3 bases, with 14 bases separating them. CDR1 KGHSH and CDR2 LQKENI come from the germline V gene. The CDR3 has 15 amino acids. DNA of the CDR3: TGTGCCAGCTCACCCCCTTCCAGGGAGTACACTGAAGCTTTCTTT. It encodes CASSPPSREYTEAFF.

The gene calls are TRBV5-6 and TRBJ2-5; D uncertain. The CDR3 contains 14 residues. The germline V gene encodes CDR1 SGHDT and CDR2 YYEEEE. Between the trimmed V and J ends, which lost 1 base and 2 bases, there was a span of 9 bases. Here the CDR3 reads CASSLRAGQETQYF. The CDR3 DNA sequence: TGTGCCAGCAGCTTGCGGGCCGGGCAAGAGACCCAGTACTTC. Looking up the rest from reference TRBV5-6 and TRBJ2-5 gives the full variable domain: DAGVTQSPTHLIKTRGQQVTLRCSPKSGHDTVSWYQQALGQGPQFIFQYYEEEERQRGNFPDRFSGHQFPNYSSELNVNALLLGDSALYLCASSLRAGQETQYFGPGTRLLVL.

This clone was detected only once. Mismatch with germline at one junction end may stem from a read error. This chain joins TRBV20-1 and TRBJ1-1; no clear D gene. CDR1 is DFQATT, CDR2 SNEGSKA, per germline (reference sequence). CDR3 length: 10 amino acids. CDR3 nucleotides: TGCAGTGCTAGTGTCCCGAGTAGGATCTTT. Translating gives CSASVPSRIF.

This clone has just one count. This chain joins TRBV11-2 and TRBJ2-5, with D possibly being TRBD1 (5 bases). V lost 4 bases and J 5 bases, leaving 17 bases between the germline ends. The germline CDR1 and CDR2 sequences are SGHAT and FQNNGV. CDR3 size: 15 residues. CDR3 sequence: CASSSGYLAGETQYF. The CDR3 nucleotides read TGTGCCAGCAGCTCCGGCTACTTAGCAGGGGAGACCCAGTACTTC.

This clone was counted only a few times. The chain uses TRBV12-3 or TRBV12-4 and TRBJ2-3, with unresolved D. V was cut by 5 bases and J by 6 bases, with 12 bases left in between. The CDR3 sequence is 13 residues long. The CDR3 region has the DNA TGTGCCAGCAGTCCCTCCCGAGCGGATACGCAGTATTTT. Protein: CASSPSRADTQYF.

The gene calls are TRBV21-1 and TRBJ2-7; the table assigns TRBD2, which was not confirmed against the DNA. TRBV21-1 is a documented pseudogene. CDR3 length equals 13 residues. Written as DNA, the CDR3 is TGTGCCACTACACCGGGGGGGGCCTACGAGCAGTACTTC. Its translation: CATTPGGAYEQYF.

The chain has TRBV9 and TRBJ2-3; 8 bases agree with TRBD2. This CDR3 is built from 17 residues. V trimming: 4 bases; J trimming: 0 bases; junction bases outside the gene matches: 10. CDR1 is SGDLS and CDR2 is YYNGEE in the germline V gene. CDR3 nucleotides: TGTGCCAGCAGCCCCCGGGGTAGCGGGATTAGCACAGATACGCAGTATTTT. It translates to CASSPRGSGISTDTQYF.